This record looks at one T cell receptor beta chain sequence and its context. The entry originates in a study of Ad26.COV2.S vaccination and SARS-CoV-2 variants. Regarding treatment: around 19 received Ad26.COV2.S at low or high dose, single or two shots; several received placebo; per-sample allocation not given. At day 63 after the first vaccine or placebo injection, samples were drawn. Using immunoSEQ multiplex PCR, the repertoire was profiled, and TCRdb retains in-frame clones only, with some absent. The sample consists of some 450,000 clones, about nine tenths of them appearing once. Germline V lookup: CDR1 MNHEY, CDR2 SVGEGT. Unmatched junction bases numbered 9, after V lost 6 bases and J lost 0 bases. The CDR3 has 16 amino acids.

This chain uses TRBV6-2 or TRBV6-3 with TRBJ1-2, with 8 positions matching TRBD1. The sequencing used peripheral blood, collected in a trial of Ad26.COV2.S vaccine versus placebo. The receptor was isolated from a person aged 18-60 years who received the Ad26.COV2.S COVID-19 vaccine or a placebo. The CDR3: CASSPSGTGTNYGYTF. The CDR3 region has the DNA TGTGCCAGCAGCCCCAGTGGGACAGGAACTAACTATGGCTACACCTTC.